This T cell receptor beta chain was observed in a study of blood T cells in healthy people across ages. The authors ran a second PCR of 7 to 11 cycles using a sample-barcoded 5' primer and a J-beta primer mix. Via MiXCR, TCRdb re-called the 5' RACE reads, giving one row per CDR3 protein. The sample shows roughly 900,000 distinct CDR3 sequences, less than 35% of them seen only once. CDR1 and CDR2 from the germline V gene are DFQATT and SNEGSKA (reference sequence). The ends were cut back, 2 bases at V and 2 bases at J, with 15 bases in the middle. The CDR3 extends over 15 amino acids. V is TRBV20-1 and J is TRBJ1-2; D remains ambiguous. This receptor was identified in an elderly woman in good health. Sequences were obtained from blood. CDR3 amino acids: CSARQPIELNYGYTF. The CDR3 DNA sequence: TGCAGTGCTAGACAACCCATTGAACTAAACTATGGCTACACCTTC.